This T cell receptor (beta chain) was obtained from a study of CD8 T cells in Susac syndrome. From blood CD8+ and CD4+ T cells, the TCR beta chain was sequenced. Random hexamers served to reverse transcribe roughly 0.45 to 1 ug RNA. Amplification of TCR beta CDR3 across 54 Vbeta and 13 Jbeta was performed with immunoSEQ multiplex PCR. TCRdb reanalysed the immunoSEQ multiplex PCR reads using MiXCR and keeps one entry per CDR3 protein. Here the sample spans some 300,000 distinct CDR3 sequences, 85% being singletons. This clonotype was seen a single time. Germline V lookup: CDR1 SGHTA, CDR2 FQGNSA. The V end was cut by 3 bases, the J end by 6 bases, with 20 bases between. This CDR3 has 16 residues.

The receptor was isolated from a human donor with multiple sclerosis. The material sequenced was CD8+ T cells from PBMCs. V usage is TRBV7-2 and J usage is TRBJ1-1, with D hard to call. The CDR3 DNA is TGTGCCAGCAGCTTTTGGGCCCCCCAGACTGGGCCTGAAGCTTTCTTT. Amino acids: CASSFWAPQTGPEAFF.